This T cell receptor beta chain is from a study of cytomegalovirus exposure and HLA in healthy donors. With 60 Vbeta and 13 Jbeta primers, the PCR was carried out. The method was immunoSEQ multiplex PCR; TCRdb's version includes in-frame clones alone and lacks a portion of them. The data show 90,000 to 110,000 clones, with more than 65% seen just once and roughly 8% held by the top ten. Regarding this clone: Its matching antigen is unknown.

Study-level results: Later analysis showed most CMV-associated TCR beta chains appearing HLA-restricted. One later analysis reportedly identified an Asian-associated ancestry cluster that showed fewer N-insertions than the approximately 670-donor mean. CMV serostatus alone was available as immune exposure information.

The sequence derives from a man aged 40-49 years in good health and CMV-seropositive. The sequenced material came from PBMCs.

For the CDR3, the DNA is TGCGCCAGCAGCCAAGTCGGCGGGACCGGGGAGCTGTTTTTT. Translation gives CASSQVGGTGELFF. The chain carries TRBV4-1 and TRBJ2-2, with D maybe TRBD2 (5 bases). Germline V gives CDR1 MGHRA, CDR2 YSYEKL. Trimming left V 1 base short and J 5 bases short, with 8 bases between. The CDR3 extends over 14 amino acids.